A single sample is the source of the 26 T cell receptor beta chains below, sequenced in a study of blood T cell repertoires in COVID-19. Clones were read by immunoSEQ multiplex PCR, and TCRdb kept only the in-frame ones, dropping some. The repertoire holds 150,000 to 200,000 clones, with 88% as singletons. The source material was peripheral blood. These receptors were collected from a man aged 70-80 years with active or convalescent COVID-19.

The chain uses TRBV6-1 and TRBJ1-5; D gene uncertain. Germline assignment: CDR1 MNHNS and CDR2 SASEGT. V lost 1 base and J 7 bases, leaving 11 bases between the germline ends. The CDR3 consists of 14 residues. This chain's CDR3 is CASSEGASGQPQHF. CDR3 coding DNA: TGTGCCAGCAGTGAAGGAGCGTCCGGGCAGCCCCAGCATTTT.

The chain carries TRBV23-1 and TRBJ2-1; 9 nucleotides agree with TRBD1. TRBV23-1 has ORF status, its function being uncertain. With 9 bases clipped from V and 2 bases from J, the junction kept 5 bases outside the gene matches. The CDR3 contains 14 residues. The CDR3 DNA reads TGCGCCAGGGGACAGGGTCTTACCTACAATGAGCAGTTCTTC. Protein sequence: CARGQGLTYNEQFF.

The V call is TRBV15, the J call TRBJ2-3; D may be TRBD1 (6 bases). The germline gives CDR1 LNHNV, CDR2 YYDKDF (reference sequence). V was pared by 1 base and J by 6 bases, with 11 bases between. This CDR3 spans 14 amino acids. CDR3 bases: TGTGCCACCAGCAGAGCCTTGGGGGCGGATACGCAGTATTTT. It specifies CATSRALGADTQYF.

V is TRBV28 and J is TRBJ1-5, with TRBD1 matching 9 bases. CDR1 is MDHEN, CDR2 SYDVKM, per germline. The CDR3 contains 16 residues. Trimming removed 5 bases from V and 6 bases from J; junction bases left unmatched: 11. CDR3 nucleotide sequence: TGTGCCAGCAGTCCCAGGGACAGGGTGTTTGGTCAGCCCCAGCATTTT. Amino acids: CASSPRDRVFGQPQHF.

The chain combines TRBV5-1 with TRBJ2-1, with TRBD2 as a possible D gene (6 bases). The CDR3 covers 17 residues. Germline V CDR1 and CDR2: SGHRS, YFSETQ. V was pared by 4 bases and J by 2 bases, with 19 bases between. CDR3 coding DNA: TGCGCCAGCAGCCTGGGAACCGGGAGCCTTACCTACAATGAGCAGTTCTTC. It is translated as CASSLGTGSLTYNEQFF.

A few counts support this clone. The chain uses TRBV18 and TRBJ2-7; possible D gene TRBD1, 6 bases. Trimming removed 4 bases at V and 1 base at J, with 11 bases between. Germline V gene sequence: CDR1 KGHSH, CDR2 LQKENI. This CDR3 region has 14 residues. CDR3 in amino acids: CASSQGVGSYEQYF. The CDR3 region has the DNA TGTGCCAGCTCACAGGGGGTTGGTTCCTACGAGCAGTACTTC.

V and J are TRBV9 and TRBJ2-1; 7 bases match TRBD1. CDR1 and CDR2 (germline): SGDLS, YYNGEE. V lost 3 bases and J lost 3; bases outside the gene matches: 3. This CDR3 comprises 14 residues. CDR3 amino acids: CASSDGTVYNEQFF. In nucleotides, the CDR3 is TGTGCCAGCAGCGACGGGACAGTCTACAATGAGCAGTTCTTC.

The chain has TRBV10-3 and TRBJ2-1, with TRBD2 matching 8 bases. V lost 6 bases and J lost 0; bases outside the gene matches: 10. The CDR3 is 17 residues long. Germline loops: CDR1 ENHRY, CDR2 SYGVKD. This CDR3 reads CAISGGVGGPSYNEQFF. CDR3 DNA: TGTGCCATCAGCGGGGGGGTCGGAGGCCCCTCCTACAATGAGCAGTTCTTC.

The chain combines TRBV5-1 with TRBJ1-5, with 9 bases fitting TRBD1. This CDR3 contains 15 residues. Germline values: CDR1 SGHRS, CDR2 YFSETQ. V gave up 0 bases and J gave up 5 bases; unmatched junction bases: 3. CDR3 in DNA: TGCGCCAGCAGCTTGGGGGGACAGGGTGATCAGCCCCAGCATTTT. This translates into CASSLGGQGDQPQHF.

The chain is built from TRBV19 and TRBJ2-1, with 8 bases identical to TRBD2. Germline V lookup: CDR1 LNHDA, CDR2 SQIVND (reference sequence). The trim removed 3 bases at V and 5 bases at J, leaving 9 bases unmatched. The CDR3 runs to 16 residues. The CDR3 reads CASSIGSGTRHNEQFF. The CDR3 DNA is TGTGCCAGTAGTATTGGGTCCGGGACTAGGCACAATGAGCAGTTCTTC.

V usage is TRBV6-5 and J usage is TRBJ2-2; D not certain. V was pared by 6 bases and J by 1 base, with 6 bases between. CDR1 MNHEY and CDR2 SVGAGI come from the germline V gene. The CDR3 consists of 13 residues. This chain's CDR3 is CASRPLNTGELFF. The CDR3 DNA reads TGTGCCAGCAGGCCACTGAACACCGGGGAGCTGTTTTTT.

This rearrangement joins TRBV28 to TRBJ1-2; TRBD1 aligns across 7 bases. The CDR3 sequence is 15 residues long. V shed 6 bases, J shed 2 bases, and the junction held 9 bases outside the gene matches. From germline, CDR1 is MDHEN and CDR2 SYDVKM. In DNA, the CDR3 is TGTGCCAGCAGCTCACCCGGGACAGACAACTATGGCTACACCTTC. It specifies CASSSPGTDNYGYTF.

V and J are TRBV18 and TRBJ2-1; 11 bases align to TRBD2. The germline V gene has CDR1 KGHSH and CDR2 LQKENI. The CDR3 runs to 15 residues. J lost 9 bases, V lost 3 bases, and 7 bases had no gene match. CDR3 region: CASSPTSGAGGEQFF. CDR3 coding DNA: TGTGCCAGCTCACCGACTAGCGGGGCAGGGGGTGAGCAGTTCTTC.

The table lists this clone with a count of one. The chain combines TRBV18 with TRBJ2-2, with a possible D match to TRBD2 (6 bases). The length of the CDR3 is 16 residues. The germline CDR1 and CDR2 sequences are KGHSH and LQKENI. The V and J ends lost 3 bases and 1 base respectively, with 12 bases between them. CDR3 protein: CASSPALAQNTGELFF. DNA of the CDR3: TGTGCCAGCTCACCGGCACTAGCACAGAACACCGGGGAGCTGTTTTTT.

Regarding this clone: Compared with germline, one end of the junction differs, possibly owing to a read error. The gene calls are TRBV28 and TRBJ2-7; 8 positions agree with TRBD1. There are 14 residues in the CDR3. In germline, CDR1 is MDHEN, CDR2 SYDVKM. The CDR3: CASSSPGTGFERYF. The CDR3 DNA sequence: TGTGCCAGCAGTTCCCCCGGGACAGGTTTCGAGCGGTACTTC.

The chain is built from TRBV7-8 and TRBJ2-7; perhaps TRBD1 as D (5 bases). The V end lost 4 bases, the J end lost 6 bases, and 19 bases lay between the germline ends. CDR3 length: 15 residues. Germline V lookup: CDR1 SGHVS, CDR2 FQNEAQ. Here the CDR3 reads CASSSNRPDVGEQYF. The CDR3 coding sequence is TGTGCCAGCAGCTCGAACAGGCCCGACGTGGGCGAGCAGTACTTC.

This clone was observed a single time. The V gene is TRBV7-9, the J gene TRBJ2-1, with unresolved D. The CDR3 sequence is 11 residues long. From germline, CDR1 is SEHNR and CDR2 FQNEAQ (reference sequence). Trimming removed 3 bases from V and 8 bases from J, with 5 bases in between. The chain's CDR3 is CASSFLYEQFF. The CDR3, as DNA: TGTGCCAGCAGCTTTTTATATGAGCAGTTCTTC.

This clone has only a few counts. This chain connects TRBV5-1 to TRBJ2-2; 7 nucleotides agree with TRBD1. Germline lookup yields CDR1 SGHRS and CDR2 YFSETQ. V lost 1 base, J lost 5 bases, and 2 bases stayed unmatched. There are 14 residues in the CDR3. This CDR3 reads CASSLNRGTGELFF. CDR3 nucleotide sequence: TGCGCCAGCAGCTTGAACAGGGGTACCGGGGAGCTGTTTTTT.

In DNA, the CDR3 is TGTGCCAGCAGCTTAGGAGCGGGGGGGATTCAGGCGACCCAGTACTTC. Protein: CASSLGAGGIQATQYF. The rearrangement uses TRBV7-2 and TRBJ2-5; 10 positions match TRBD2. CDR1 is SGHTA and CDR2 is FQGNSA in the germline V gene. V shed 1 base, J shed 7 bases, and the junction held 9 bases outside the gene matches. The CDR3 covers 16 residues.

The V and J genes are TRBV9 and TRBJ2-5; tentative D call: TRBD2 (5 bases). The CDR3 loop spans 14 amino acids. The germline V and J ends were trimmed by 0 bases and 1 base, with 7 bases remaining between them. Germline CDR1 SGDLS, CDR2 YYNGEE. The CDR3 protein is CASSVGGSQETQYF. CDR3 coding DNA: TGTGCCAGCAGCGTAGGAGGGTCCCAAGAGACCCAGTACTTC.

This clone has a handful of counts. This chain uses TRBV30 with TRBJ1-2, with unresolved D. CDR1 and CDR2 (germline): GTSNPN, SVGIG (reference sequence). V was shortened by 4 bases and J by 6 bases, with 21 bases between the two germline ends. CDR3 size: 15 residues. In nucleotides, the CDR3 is TGTGCCTGGATGCATACCCCGGCAGGCCAACATGGCTACACCTTC. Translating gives CAWMHTPAGQHGYTF.

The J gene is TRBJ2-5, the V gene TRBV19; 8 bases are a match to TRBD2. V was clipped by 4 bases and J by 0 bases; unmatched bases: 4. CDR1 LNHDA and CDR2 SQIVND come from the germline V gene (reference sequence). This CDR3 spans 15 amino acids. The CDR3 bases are TGTGCCAGTAGTAGGTCTAGCGGGTACCAAGAGACCCAGTACTTC. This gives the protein CASSRSSGYQETQYF.

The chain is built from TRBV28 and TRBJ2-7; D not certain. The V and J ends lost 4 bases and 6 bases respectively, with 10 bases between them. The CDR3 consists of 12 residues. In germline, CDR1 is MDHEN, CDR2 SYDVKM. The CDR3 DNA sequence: TGTGCCAGCAGTTCCCCCTCGGGCGAGCAGTACTTC. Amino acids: CASSSPSGEQYF.

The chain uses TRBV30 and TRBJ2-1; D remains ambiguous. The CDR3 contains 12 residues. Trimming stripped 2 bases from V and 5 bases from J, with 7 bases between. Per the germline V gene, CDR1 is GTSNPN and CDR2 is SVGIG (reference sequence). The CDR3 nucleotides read TGTGCCTGGAGTCAATTAGACAATGAGCAGTTCTTC. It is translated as CAWSQLDNEQFF.

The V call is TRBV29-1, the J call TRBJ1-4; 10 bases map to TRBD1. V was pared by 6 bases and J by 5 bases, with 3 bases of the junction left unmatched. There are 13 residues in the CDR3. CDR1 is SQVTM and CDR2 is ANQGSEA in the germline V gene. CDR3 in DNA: TGCAGCGTAGGACAGGGGGAGAATGAAAAACTGTTTTTT. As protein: CSVGQGENEKLFF.

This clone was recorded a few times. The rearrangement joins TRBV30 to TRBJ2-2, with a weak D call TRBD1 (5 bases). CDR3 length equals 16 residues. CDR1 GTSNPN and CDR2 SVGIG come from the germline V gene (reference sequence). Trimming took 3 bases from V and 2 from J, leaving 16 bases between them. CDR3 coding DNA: TGTGCCTGGAGCGGATCGGCAGGGCCCAACACCGGGGAGCTGTTTTTT. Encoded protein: CAWSGSAGPNTGELFF.